The 23 T cell receptor beta chains presented below share a single source sample, sequenced in a study of blood T cell repertoires in COVID-19. Libraries were prepared by immunoSEQ multiplex PCR; TCRdb keeps only in-frame clonotypes and omits some of them. Of a few hundred thousand clones in the sample, roughly 84% were seen once. Sequenced input: PBMCs or T cells enriched from blood (not recorded which). The receptors derive from a woman in her forties or fifties who had been exposed to COVID-19.

The chain uses TRBV3-1 (or the pseudogene TRBV3-2) and TRBJ1-6; TRBD1 agrees at 7 bases. V was pared by 1 base and J by 9 bases, with 6 bases of the junction left unmatched. Germline V CDR1 and CDR2: LGHDT, YNNKEL (reference sequence). The CDR3 loop spans 15 amino acids. DNA of the CDR3: TGTGCCAGCAGCCAAGGAGTACAGGGGTTTTCACCCCTCCACTTT. It is translated as CASSQGVQGFSPLHF.

This chain links TRBV11-2 with TRBJ1-4; D is unresolved. From germline, CDR1 is SGHAT and CDR2 FQNNGV. The V and J ends lost 6 bases and 0 bases respectively, with 11 bases between them. This CDR3 contains 15 residues. CDR3 nucleotides: TGTGCCAGCAGTTCTCCGGGAGCAACTAATGAAAAACTGTTTTTT. Its protein product is CASSSPGATNEKLFF.

This sequence joins TRBV19 and TRBJ1-1; D not certain. V was trimmed by 7 bases and J by 7 bases, leaving 10 bases between them. The CDR3 has 11 residues. Per the germline V gene, CDR1 is LNHDA and CDR2 is SQIVND (reference sequence). CDR3 DNA: TGTGCCAGTATAGAATATTTTGAAGCTTTCTTT. Encoded protein: CASIEYFEAFF. The full variable domain, its missing parts supplied by reference TRBV19 and TRBJ1-1, is DGGITQSPKYLFRKEGQNVTLSCEQNLNHDAMYWYRQDPGQGLRLIYYSQIVNDFQKGDIAEGYSVSREKKESFPLTVTSAQKNPTAFYLCASIEYFEAFFGQGTRLTVV.

This sequence joins TRBV28 and TRBJ2-3; TRBD1 agrees at 7 bases. The CDR3 contains 13 residues. Trimming cost V 7 bases and J 4 bases; bases outside gene matches: 5. Germline CDR1 MDHEN, CDR2 SYDVKM. DNA of the CDR3: TGTGCCAGCACCCCAGACAGGGCAGATACGCAGTATTTT. Translation gives CASTPDRADTQYF. Using reference TRBV28 and TRBJ2-3 for the parts outside the CDR3, the full variable domain is DVKVTQSSRYLVKRTGEKVFLECVQDMDHENMFWYRQDPGLGLRLIYFSYDVKMKEKGDIPEGYSVSREKKERFSLILESASTNQTSMYLCASTPDRADTQYFGPGTRLTVL.

The chain recombines TRBV7-3 with TRBJ2-2; no definite D call. The V end was cut by 2 bases, the J end by 6 bases, with 7 bases between. Germline lookup yields CDR1 SGHTA and CDR2 FQGTGA. The CDR3 contains 13 residues. CDR3 protein: CASSLQYSGELFF. In DNA, the CDR3 is TGTGCCAGCAGCTTACAGTATTCCGGGGAGCTGTTTTTT.

The chain is built from TRBV5-1 and TRBJ1-4; no firm D call. The CDR3 loop spans 13 amino acids. Trimming shortened V by 4 bases and J by 5 bases, and 9 bases separated the two germline ends. The germline CDR1 and CDR2 sequences are SGHRS and YFSETQ. CDR3 sequence (DNA): TGCGCCAGCAGCCGGGATTTCAATGAAAAACTGTTTTTT. Amino acids: CASSRDFNEKLFF.

The chain joins TRBV11-2 to TRBJ2-5, with a possible D match to TRBD1 (6 bases). This CDR3 is built from 15 residues. The germline gives CDR1 SGHAT, CDR2 FQNNGV. V lost 5 bases to trimming and J lost 4 bases, with 17 bases between them. The CDR3 sequence is CASSPGTGIGETQYF. The CDR3 region has the DNA TGTGCCAGCAGCCCCGGCACAGGGATAGGAGAGACCCAGTACTTC.

V is TRBV7-7 and J is TRBJ2-2, with D possibly being TRBD2 (6 bases). Germline lookup yields CDR1 SSHAT and CDR2 FNYEAQ (reference sequence). V dropped 5 bases and J dropped 3 bases, with 13 bases sitting between them. The CDR3 sequence is 15 residues long. The CDR3 region is CASSPTSSHTGELFF. The DNA of the CDR3 is TGTGCCAGCAGCCCCACTAGCTCCCACACCGGGGAGCTGTTTTTT.

The chain couples TRBV7-2 to TRBJ2-7; 9 nucleotides match TRBD1. Germline V gene data show CDR1 as SGHTA and CDR2 as FQGNSA. The CDR3 has 13 residues. V gave up 5 bases and J gave up 6 bases; unmatched junction bases: 5. This CDR3 reads CASSQDRGSEQYF. CDR3 nucleotides: TGTGCCAGCAGCCAGGACAGGGGCTCCGAGCAGTACTTC.

This chain links TRBV12-3 or TRBV12-4 with TRBJ1-4, with D possibly TRBD1 on 5 matching bases. There are 13 residues in the CDR3. Trimming pared 5 bases from V and 6 bases from J, leaving 10 bases between. The DNA of the CDR3 is TGTGCCAGCAGTCCACAGGTGGATGAAAAACTGTTTTTT. It yields the protein CASSPQVDEKLFF.

This chain connects TRBV7-9 to TRBJ2-1; D is perhaps TRBD2 (7 bases). This CDR3 spans 12 amino acids. Germline V lookup: CDR1 SEHNR, CDR2 FQNEAQ (reference sequence). V lost 2 bases and J 15 bases, leaving 14 bases between the germline ends. This CDR3 is CASSLSAGAPFF. In DNA, the CDR3 is TGTGCCAGCAGCTTAAGCGCGGGGGCCCCGTTCTTC.

The V and J genes are TRBV15 and TRBJ2-4; maybe TRBD2 (7 bases). This CDR3 has 14 amino acids. V lost 8 bases, J lost 2 bases, and 13 bases lay in between. CDR1 is LNHNV, CDR2 YYDKDF, per germline (reference sequence). The CDR3 protein is CATRGALTKNIQYF. CDR3 sequence (DNA): TGTGCCACCCGGGGGGCATTAACCAAAAACATTCAGTACTTC.

In this sample, this clone turned up a few times. The genes are TRBV28 and TRBJ1-1, with D possibly being TRBD1 (6 bases). V was pared by 8 bases and J by 3 bases, with 10 bases between. Germline V gene sequence: CDR1 MDHEN, CDR2 SYDVKM. The CDR3 runs to 12 residues. CDR3 DNA sequence: TGTGCCAGCTCGACAGGTTACACTGAAGCTTTCTTT. Amino acids: CASSTGYTEAFF.

The gene calls are TRBV13 and TRBJ2-2; D perhaps matches TRBD2 (6 bases). This CDR3 region has 13 residues. Per the germline V gene, CDR1 is PRHDT and CDR2 is FYEKMQ (reference sequence). Trimming pared 3 bases from V and 4 bases from J, leaving 6 bases between. CDR3 coding DNA: TGTGCCAGCAGCTTCGGGGGCACCGGGGAGCTGTTTTTT. Its translation: CASSFGGTGELFF.

The V and J genes are TRBV6-5 and TRBJ2-3; 10 bases agree with TRBD2. Trimming cost V 6 bases and J 8 bases; bases outside gene matches: 11. The CDR3 length is 15 residues. Germline lookup yields CDR1 MNHEY and CDR2 SVGAGI. The CDR3 DNA is TGTGCCAGCAGCTTAAGCGGGGGGGCGTCCTCTACGCAGTATTTT. Translating it yields CASSLSGGASSTQYF.

The chain employs TRBV5-1 and TRBJ1-1, with 10 nucleotides matching TRBD1. Unmatched junction bases numbered 1, after V lost 3 bases and J lost 2 bases. Per germline, CDR1 SGHRS and CDR2 YFSETQ. There are 14 residues in the CDR3. The CDR3 spells CASSWDRGNTEAFF. The CDR3, as DNA: TGCGCCAGCAGCTGGGACAGGGGCAACACTGAAGCTTTCTTT.

With respect to this clone: The same CDR3 arises from other DNA sequences in this sample as well. The gene calls are TRBV12-3 or TRBV12-4 and TRBJ2-1, with 7 bases matching TRBD1. The ends lost 6 bases at V and 7 bases at J; junction bases unmatched: 3. The CDR3 spans 12 residues. CDR3 loop: CASSFRGNEQFF. For the CDR3, the DNA is TGTGCCAGCAGCTTCAGGGGGAATGAGCAGTTCTTC.

The chain employs TRBV7-9 and TRBJ1-2; D not certain. This CDR3 contains 13 residues. Looked up from germline, CDR1 is SEHNR and CDR2 is FQNEAQ (reference sequence). The germline V and J ends were trimmed by 5 bases and 3 bases, with 10 bases remaining between them. CDR3 amino acids: CASSLREYYGYTF. The CDR3 coding sequence is TGTGCCAGCAGCCTCCGGGAATACTATGGCTACACCTTC. Full variable domain (missing parts from reference TRBV7-9 and TRBJ1-2): DTGVSQNPRHKITKRGQNVTFRCDPISEHNRLYWYRQTLGQGPEFLTYFQNEAQLEKSRLLSDRFSAERPKGSFSTLEIQRTEQGDSAMYLCASSLREYYGYTFGSGTRLTVV.

The chain is built from TRBV29-1 and TRBJ2-7, with 8 bases aligning to TRBD1. Germline V lookup: CDR1 SQVTM, CDR2 ANQGSEA. V was clipped by 8 bases and J by 5 bases; unmatched bases: 8. CDR3 length: 12 amino acids. CDR3 in DNA: TGCAGCACCAGACAGGGGATACACGAGCAGTACTTC. Its protein is CSTRQGIHEQYF.

The CDR3 sequence: CASSQEARGVGSSGANVLTF. Here the CDR3 DNA reads TGCGCCAGCAGCCAAGAGGCCAGGGGCGTGGGATCGTCGGGGGCCAACGTCCTGACTTTC. V is TRBV4-3 and J is TRBJ2-6, with a tentative D call TRBD1 (6 bases). Germline lookup yields CDR1 LGHNA and CDR2 YSLEER. V lost 0 bases to trimming and J lost 4 bases, with 22 bases between them. The CDR3 spans 20 residues.

The V call is TRBV15, the J call TRBJ2-6, with 8 positions matching TRBD1. Unmatched junction bases numbered 3, after V lost 0 bases and J lost 2 bases. The germline V gene encodes CDR1 LNHNV and CDR2 YYDKDF (reference sequence). The CDR3 totals 17 residues. CDR3 protein: CATSRDQDRAGANVLTF. CDR3 nucleotide sequence: TGTGCCACCAGCAGAGATCAGGACAGGGCTGGGGCCAACGTCCTGACTTTC.

Only a few counts were recorded for this clone. CDR3 sequence: CASGGQTSYEQYF. The CDR3 coding sequence is TGTGCCAGCGGGGGACAGACCTCCTACGAGCAGTACTTC. The chain carries TRBV7-9 and TRBJ2-7, with 7 bases that match TRBD1. This CDR3 has 13 residues. The V and J ends lost 8 bases and 0 bases, in that order; junction bases with no gene match: 4. Germline values: CDR1 SEHNR, CDR2 FQNEAQ (reference sequence).

As DNA, the CDR3 is TGCGCCAGCAGCTCGTACGCCTCGGACAGTTTAAACACTGAAGCTTTCTTT. As protein: CASSSYASDSLNTEAFF. The rearrangement joins TRBV5-1 to TRBJ1-1, with D maybe TRBD1 (6 bases). The V gene's germline CDR1 is SGHRS and CDR2 YFSETQ. The CDR3 is 17 residues long. The ends were cut back, 3 bases at V and 2 bases at J, with 20 bases in the middle.